The 2 T cell receptor beta chains presented below share a single source sample, sequenced in a study of cytomegalovirus exposure and HLA in healthy donors. PCR used 60 Vbeta primers and 13 Jbeta primers. The protocol was immunoSEQ multiplex PCR, while the TCRdb copy is restricted to in-frame clones and leaves out a portion. The data show under 70,000 clones, 68% seen once. Sequences were obtained from PBMCs. The receptors originated from a woman aged 25 to 39 in good health and CMV-seronegative.

The CDR3 region is CASSLVGGRETQYF. The CDR3 DNA follows: TGTGCCAGCAGCTTAGTGGGGGGTCGGGAGACCCAGTACTTC. The V gene is TRBV7-9, the J gene TRBJ2-5; D is perhaps TRBD2 (6 bases). Trimming pared 1 base from V and 5 bases from J, leaving 11 bases between. Per germline, CDR1 SEHNR and CDR2 FQNEAQ (reference sequence). This CDR3 has 14 residues. Drawing the rest from reference TRBV7-9 and TRBJ2-5, the complete variable domain is DTGVSQNPRHKITKRGQNVTFRCDPISEHNRLYWYRQTLGQGPEFLTYFQNEAQLEKSRLLSDRFSAERPKGSFSTLEIQRTEQGDSAMYLCASSLVGGRETQYFGPGTRLLVL.

This rearrangement joins TRBV15 to TRBJ2-1, with 8 bases identical to TRBD1. Germline V lookup: CDR1 LNHNV, CDR2 YYDKDF (reference sequence). The CDR3 contains 20 residues. J lost 0 bases, V lost 1 base, and 14 bases had no gene match. The CDR3 sequence is CATSRGPRGRTGSSYNEQFF. DNA for the CDR3: TGTGCCACCAGCAGAGGACCCAGAGGAAGGACAGGGAGCTCCTACAATGAGCAGTTCTTC.